The sequence of this T cell receptor (beta chain) was determined in a study of T cell repertoires in cytomegalovirus infection. Study at large: Well-studied HLA-B-restricted CMV epitopes were used in the study alongside recently identified HLA-C-restricted ones. CMV infection plus the matching HLA type was flagged by public TCR beta signatures.

TCRdb re-called the reads with MiXCR, one entry per CDR3 protein. The table has about 310,000 distinct CDR3 sequences, 20% to 30% seen once; the top ten hold 10% to 15%. Study outcomes and limitations: HLA-C-restricted CMV-specific TCR beta clonotypes prevailed in the ex vivo response. Cumulative public TCR beta family frequency identified CMV carriers with the relevant HLA.

The length of the CDR3 is 12 residues. The V gene lost 6 bases and the J gene lost 7 bases, with 9 bases spanning the gap. This clonotype was seen a single time. Its specificity is not known. This clonotype originated in a human donor in good health (CMV status not recorded). Some clones in this sample may be carry-over from other donors' samples. The chain joins TRBV12-3 or TRBV12-4 to TRBJ2-2, with D possibly TRBD2 on 5 matching bases. The sequencing here drew on cultured PBMCs, taken from culture after CMV antigen stimulation. Written as DNA, the CDR3 is TGTGCCAGCAGGGACCGGGGCGGGGAGCTGTTTTTT. It is translated as CASRDRGGELFF.